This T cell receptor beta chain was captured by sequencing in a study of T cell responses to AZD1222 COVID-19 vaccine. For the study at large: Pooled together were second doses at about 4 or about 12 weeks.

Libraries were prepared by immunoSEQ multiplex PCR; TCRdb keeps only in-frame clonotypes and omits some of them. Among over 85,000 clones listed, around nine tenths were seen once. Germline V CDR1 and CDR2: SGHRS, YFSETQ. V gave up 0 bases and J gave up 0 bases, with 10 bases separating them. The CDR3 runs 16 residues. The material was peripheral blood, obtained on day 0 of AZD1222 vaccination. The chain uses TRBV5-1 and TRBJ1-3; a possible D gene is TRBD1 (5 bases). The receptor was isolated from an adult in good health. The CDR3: CASSLAFGTSGNTIYF. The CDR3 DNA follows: TGCGCCAGCAGCTTGGCCTTTGGGACCTCTGGAAACACCATATATTTT. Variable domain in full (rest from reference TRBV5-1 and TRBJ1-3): KAGVTQTPRYLIKTRGQQVTLSCSPISGHRSVSWYQQTPGQGLQFLFEYFSETQRNKGNFPGRFSGRQFSNSRSEMNVSTLELGDSALYLCASSLAFGTSGNTIYFGEGSWLTVV.